These 27 T cell receptor beta chains share one sample of origin, sequenced in a study of shared T cell receptors in the human thymus. TCRdb's table, derived via immunoSEQ multiplex PCR, lists solely in-frame clones and lacks some. The sample includes some 640,000 clones, roughly 86% of them seen just once. This sample also appeared in a second study, on human thymus T cells.

Sequencing was carried out using thymocytes. The receptors here all came from a boy under three years old with a congenital heart defect.

The V and J genes are TRBV27 and TRBJ1-6; D is uncertain. Germline V gene sequence: CDR1 MNHEY, CDR2 SMNVEV (reference sequence). The CDR3 is 15 residues long. V was pared by 5 bases and J by 9 bases, with 17 bases between. Written as DNA, the CDR3 is TGTGCCAGCAGTCCGATAGGTTGGTGGAGTTCACCCCTCCACTTT. Amino acid sequence: CASSPIGWWSSPLHF.

The chain uses TRBV5-1 and TRBJ2-5; the D gene is possibly TRBD1 (6 bases). Gene TRBJ2-7 matches the end of the DNA better, so the J call may be wrong. Per the germline V gene, CDR1 is SGHRS and CDR2 is YFSETQ. This CDR3 is 18 amino acids long. CDR3 bases: TGCGCCAGCAGCTTGGAGTACCCTACACAGGGATTTACCTACGAGCAGTACTTC. This sequence encodes CASSLEYPTQGFTYEQYF.

The genes are TRBV10-3 and TRBJ2-1; TRBD2 aligns across 8 bases. Germline loops: CDR1 ENHRY, CDR2 SYGVKD. This CDR3 region has 15 residues. Losses at the gene ends were 8 bases for V and 5 bases for J; bases not matched to a gene: 11. Here the CDR3 DNA reads TGTGCCATCTCCCCGCCGGGACTAGAGAACAATGAGCAGTTCTTC. Translation gives CAISPPGLENNEQFF.

The chain combines TRBV27 with TRBJ2-3, with a tentative D call TRBD2 (7 bases). V lost 4 bases, J lost 2 bases, and 16 bases lay in between. Germline V lookup: CDR1 MNHEY, CDR2 SMNVEV (reference sequence). The CDR3 contains 16 residues. CDR3 DNA sequence: TGTGCCAGCAGTTCCACTGGGGGGGCCCTCACAGATACGCAGTATTTT. Protein sequence: CASSSTGGALTDTQYF.

The chain recombines TRBV5-1 with TRBJ2-3; D not certain. Germline V lookup: CDR1 SGHRS, CDR2 YFSETQ. The CDR3 is made up of 16 amino acids. V dropped 4 bases and J dropped 4 bases, with 19 bases sitting between them. The CDR3 coding sequence is TGCGCCAGCAGCCCAGTTTCTAGGTCATCGGCAGATACGCAGTATTTT. This encodes CASSPVSRSSADTQYF.

The chain links TRBV7-9 to TRBJ2-7; TRBD1 matches at 9 bases. The germline gives CDR1 SEHNR, CDR2 FQNEAQ (reference sequence). Trimming cost V 1 base and J 1 base; bases outside gene matches: 2. The CDR3 covers 15 residues. The DNA for the CDR3 is TGTGCCAGCAGCTTAGGGACAGGGGAGTCCTACGAGCAGTACTTC. It encodes CASSLGTGESYEQYF.

The chain has TRBV4-1 and TRBJ2-1, with 12 bases that match TRBD2. J lost 4 bases, V lost 5 bases, and 15 bases had no gene match. The V gene's germline CDR1 is MGHRA and CDR2 YSYEKL. The CDR3 extends over 19 amino acids. CDR3 in DNA: TGCGCCAGCAGCTCTCCGGCTAGCGGGAGGGCCCATGAGTACAATGAGCAGTTCTTC. Its translation is CASSSPASGRAHEYNEQFF.

This clone was counted once. CDR3 bases: TGTGCCAGCAGCTTAAAAATAGCGGGACTTAAAAAGTACAATGAGCAGTTCTTC. This sequence encodes CASSLKIAGLKKYNEQFF. The chain carries TRBV7-9 and TRBJ2-1, with 8 bases lining up with TRBD2. This CDR3 region has 18 residues. CDR1 and CDR2 (germline): SEHNR, FQNEAQ (reference sequence). V shed 2 bases, J shed 4 bases, and the junction held 13 bases outside the gene matches.

This chain links TRBV15 with TRBJ1-2, with D uncertain. The V end was cut by 0 bases, the J end by 3 bases, with 8 bases between. This CDR3 spans 14 amino acids. Germline V lookup: CDR1 LNHNV, CDR2 YYDKDF (reference sequence). Here the CDR3 DNA reads TGTGCCACCAGCAGAGACCGCGAGTACTATGGCTACACCTTC. Its protein product is CATSRDREYYGYTF.

This chain connects TRBV28 to TRBJ2-7, with D possibly matching TRBD1 (6 bases). CDR1 MDHEN and CDR2 SYDVKM come from the germline V gene. V was shortened by 6 bases and J by 6 bases, with 12 bases between the two germline ends. CDR3 length: 12 residues. The CDR3 spells CASRTDSGEQYF. The DNA for the CDR3 is TGTGCCAGCAGAACGGACAGCGGCGAGCAGTACTTC.

The chain has TRBV10-1 and TRBJ2-7, with D unresolved. Trimming took off 5 bases at V and 3 bases at J, with 17 bases between the two ends. Germline values: CDR1 WNHNN, CDR2 SYGVQD (reference sequence). The CDR3 length is 15 residues. For the CDR3, the DNA is TGCGCCAGCAGTCCAACCGGTCCTATCATCTACGAGCAGTACTTC. Amino acids: CASSPTGPIIYEQYF.

This chain connects TRBV6-6 to TRBJ2-4; 7 bases line up with TRBD1. Losses at the gene ends were 0 bases for V and 8 bases for J; bases not matched to a gene: 7. There are 15 residues in the CDR3. Germline V CDR1 and CDR2: MNHNY, SVGAGI (reference sequence). The CDR3 reads CASSYSGSQGDIQYF. CDR3 coding DNA: TGTGCCAGCAGTTACTCGGGAAGTCAGGGGGACATTCAGTACTTC.

This chain links TRBV27 with TRBJ1-2; D call uncertain. Looked up from germline, CDR1 is MNHEY and CDR2 is SMNVEV (reference sequence). The CDR3 has 14 amino acids. The V gene lost 4 bases and the J gene lost 4 bases, with 13 bases spanning the gap. The CDR3 region has the DNA TGTGCCAGCAGTTATGGGGATCGGGGCTATGGCTACACCTTC. Its translation is CASSYGDRGYGYTF.

This clone is a singleton in its sample. This rearrangement joins TRBV30 to TRBJ2-7; the match to TRBD2 covers 8 bases. Germline V gene data show CDR1 as GTSNPN and CDR2 as SVGIG (reference sequence). The CDR3 spans 18 residues. V lost 5 bases and J lost 2; bases outside the gene matches: 20. The CDR3 bases are TGTGCCTGGCCCCCTAAGGCCGCCATAATAGCGGGACCCTACGAGCAGTACTTC. Encoded protein: CAWPPKAAIIAGPYEQYF.

This clone was detected only a few times. The chain is built from TRBV4-3 and TRBJ1-5; 8 bases line up with TRBD1. V was pared by 11 bases and J by 4 bases, with 10 bases of the junction left unmatched. Looked up from germline, CDR1 is LGHNA and CDR2 is YSLEER. The CDR3 spans 14 residues. CDR3 amino acids: CASSDRASNQPQHF. In nucleotides, the CDR3 is TGCGCCTCCTCGGACAGGGCCTCAAATCAGCCCCAGCATTTT.

The chain recombines TRBV9 with TRBJ2-1, with 7 nucleotides matching TRBD2. This CDR3 is 15 amino acids long. Trimming removed 0 bases from V and 5 bases from J; junction bases left unmatched: 5. In germline, CDR1 is SGDLS, CDR2 YYNGEE. This chain's CDR3 is CASSVARDYHNEQFF. CDR3 nucleotides: TGTGCCAGCAGCGTAGCCCGGGACTATCACAATGAGCAGTTCTTC.

This sequence joins TRBV28 and TRBJ2-7; 8 bases fit TRBD1. The CDR3 sequence is 17 residues long. Per the germline V gene, CDR1 is MDHEN and CDR2 is SYDVKM. V lost 3 bases to trimming and J lost 0 bases; unmatched junction nucleotides: 10. Written as DNA, the CDR3 is TGTGCCAGCAGTTTGGACAGGGTGGGGGGTGGCTCCTACGAGCAGTACTTC. This gives the protein CASSLDRVGGGSYEQYF.

This sequence joins TRBV7-8 and TRBJ2-7, with 7 nucleotides matching TRBD2. CDR1 SGHVS and CDR2 FQNEAQ come from the germline V gene. This CDR3 has 15 amino acids. J gave up 4 bases and V 5 bases, and 11 bases lay outside the gene matches. The CDR3 DNA reads as TGTGCCAGCAGCCCCTCGCGGGAGCGATGGTACGAGCAGTACTTC. Its translation: CASSPSRERWYEQYF.

The genes are TRBV7-8 and TRBJ1-5; D is ambiguous. V lost 2 bases, J lost 0 bases, and 8 bases lay in between. The CDR3 covers 15 residues. The V gene's germline CDR1 is SGHVS and CDR2 FQNEAQ. DNA for the CDR3: TGTGCCAGCAGCTTATCGGAGAATAGCAATCAGCCCCAGCATTTT. Residues: CASSLSENSNQPQHF. The full variable domain, its missing parts supplied by reference TRBV7-8 and TRBJ1-5, is GAGVSQSPRYKVAKRGQDVALRCDPISGHVSLFWYQQALGQGPEFLTYFQNEAQLDKSGLPSDRFFAERPEGSVSTLKIQRTQQEDSAVYLCASSLSENSNQPQHFGDGTRLSIL.

This clone was counted between two and nine times. This sequence joins TRBV14 and TRBJ1-2; D gene unclear. V was cut by 1 base and J by 5 bases, with 11 bases left in between. Per germline, CDR1 SGHDN and CDR2 FVKESK. CDR3 length equals 14 residues. The CDR3 protein is CASSQVSRNYGYTF. The DNA of the CDR3 is TGTGCCAGCAGCCAAGTTTCGAGGAATTATGGCTACACCTTC.

The chain is built from TRBV29-1 and TRBJ2-7; no firm D call. CDR3 length equals 17 residues. Germline CDR1 reads SQVTM; CDR2 reads ANQGSEA. V gave up 0 bases and J gave up 3 bases, with 21 bases separating them. DNA for the CDR3: TGCAGCGTTGAAGATCTTCTAAGCTTACTAACCAACTACGAGCAGTACTTC. It codes for CSVEDLLSLLTNYEQYF.

The table lists this clone with a count of one. This chain connects TRBV28 to TRBJ2-4; 7 positions match TRBD2. This CDR3 has 16 amino acids. CDR1 is MDHEN, CDR2 SYDVKM, per germline. The ends lost 5 bases at V and 3 bases at J; junction bases unmatched: 10. CDR3 nucleotide sequence: TGTGCCAGCAGTCTCGCCGAGAGGGAGGGCAAAAACATTCAGTACTTC. It codes for CASSLAEREGKNIQYF.

This chain connects TRBV9 to TRBJ2-7; 11 positions agree with TRBD2. The CDR3 has 17 amino acids. V gave up 4 bases and J gave up 2 bases; unmatched junction bases: 11. Germline CDR1 and CDR2: SGDLS and YYNGEE. CDR3 nucleotides: TGTGCCAGCAGCACACAGAGGGGACTAGCGGAAACCTACGAGCAGTACTTC. Protein product: CASSTQRGLAETYEQYF.

This chain joins TRBV5-1 and TRBJ2-6; D is ambiguous. V was cut by 0 bases and J by 2 bases, with 9 bases left in between. CDR3 length: 16 residues. Germline V lookup: CDR1 SGHRS, CDR2 YFSETQ. Written as DNA, the CDR3 is TGCGCCAGCAGCTTGGGCTATCTGACTGGGGCCAACGTCCTGACTTTC. Residues: CASSLGYLTGANVLTF.

V and J are TRBV28 and TRBJ2-1; 8 bases align to TRBD1. V dropped 3 bases and J dropped 4; count of bases not matched to a gene: 14. Per the germline V gene, CDR1 is MDHEN and CDR2 is SYDVKM. The CDR3 has 18 residues. CDR3 nucleotides: TGTGCCAGCAGTTTTCCGGAGACAGGGGCCGATAGATACAATGAGCAGTTCTTC. Encoded protein: CASSFPETGADRYNEQFF.

This CDR3 is CASSQDGSSRIIPYNEQFF. The CDR3 bases are TGCGCCAGCAGCCAAGATGGGTCTAGTAGGATCATACCCTACAATGAGCAGTTCTTC. This chain joins TRBV4-3 and TRBJ2-1; D uncertain. The CDR3 is made up of 19 amino acids. V gave up 0 bases and J gave up 2 bases, with 20 bases separating them. The V gene's germline CDR1 is LGHNA and CDR2 YSLEER.

V and J are TRBV6-1 and TRBJ2-7, with no clear D. Germline CDR1 and CDR2: MNHNS and SASEGT. Trimming removed 5 bases from V and 4 bases from J, with 15 bases in between. The CDR3 is 14 amino acids. The CDR3 nucleotides read TGTGCCAGCAGTAAAGGGTTTCAGACTTACGAGCAGTACTTC. This gives the protein CASSKGFQTYEQYF.